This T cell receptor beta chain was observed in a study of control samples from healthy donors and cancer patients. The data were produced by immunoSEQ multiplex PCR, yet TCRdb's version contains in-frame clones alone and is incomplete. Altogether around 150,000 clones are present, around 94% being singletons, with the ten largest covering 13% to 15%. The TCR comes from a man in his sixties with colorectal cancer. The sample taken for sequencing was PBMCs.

The CDR3, as DNA: TGTGCCAGTAGCGGTGACAGGACCCTTGGGGGCTACACCTTC. It codes for CASSGDRTLGGYTF. The chain uses TRBV19 and TRBJ1-2, with a tentative D call TRBD1 (6 bases). This CDR3 has 14 amino acids. V shed 6 bases and J shed 8 bases, with 19 bases lying between them. Germline V CDR1 and CDR2: LNHDA, SQIVND (reference sequence).